This T cell receptor (beta chain) was sequenced for a study of cytomegalovirus exposure and HLA in healthy donors. About the study: Both the 95 to 150 validation repertoires and the approximately 670 first-cohort repertoires used the same platform, as reported by a later analysis.

This clone is a singleton in its sample. The method was immunoSEQ multiplex PCR; TCRdb's version includes in-frame clones alone and lacks a portion of them. Of around 120,000 clones detected, around 89% appear once; the ten largest clones hold less than 2%. This CDR3 has 16 residues. V was pared by 7 bases and J by 0 bases, with 6 bases of the junction left unmatched. Germline CDR1 and CDR2: MDHEN and SYDVKM. The sample consisted of PBMCs. The receptor was isolated from a man between 18 and 35 years old in good health and CMV-seronegative. This rearrangement joins TRBV28 to TRBJ1-5; 10 nucleotides agree with TRBD1. The CDR3 DNA is TGTGCCAGCACCATGACAGGGGGCTATAGCAATCAGCCCCAGCATTTT. Translation: CASTMTGGYSNQPQHF.